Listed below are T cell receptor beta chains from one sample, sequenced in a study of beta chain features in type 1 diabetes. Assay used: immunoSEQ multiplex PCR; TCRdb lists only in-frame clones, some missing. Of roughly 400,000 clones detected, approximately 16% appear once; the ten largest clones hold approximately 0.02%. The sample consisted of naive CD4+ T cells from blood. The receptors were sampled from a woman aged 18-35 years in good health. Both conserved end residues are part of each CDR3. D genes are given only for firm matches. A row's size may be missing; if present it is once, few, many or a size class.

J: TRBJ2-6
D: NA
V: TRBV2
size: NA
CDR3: CASRADTSGANVLTF
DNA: TGTGCCAGCAGGGCCGACACCTCTGGGGCCAACGTCCTGACTTTC

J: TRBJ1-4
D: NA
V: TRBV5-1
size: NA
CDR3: CASSPSAKDEKLFF
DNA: TGCGCCAGCAGTCCGTCAGCGAAAGATGAAAAACTGTTTTTT

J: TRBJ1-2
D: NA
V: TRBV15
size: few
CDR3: CATSRDRGNYGYTF
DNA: TGTGCCACCAGCAGAGATCGCGGTAACTATGGCTACACCTTC

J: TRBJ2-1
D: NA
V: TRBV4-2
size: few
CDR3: CASSQGEGAGVNEQFF
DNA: TGTGCCAGCAGCCAAGGAGAAGGGGCTGGGGTCAATGAGCAGTTCTTC

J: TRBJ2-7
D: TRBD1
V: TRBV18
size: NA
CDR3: CASSPDRDEQYF
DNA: TGTGCCAGCTCACCGGACAGGGACGAGCAGTACTTC

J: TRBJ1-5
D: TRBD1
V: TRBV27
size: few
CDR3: CASRRQGASQPQHF
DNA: TGTGCCAGCAGACGACAGGGGGCTAGTCAGCCCCAGCATTTT

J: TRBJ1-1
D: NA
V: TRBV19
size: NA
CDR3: CASRSKREAFF
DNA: TGTGCCAGCCGAAGTAAGCGCGAAGCTTTCTTT

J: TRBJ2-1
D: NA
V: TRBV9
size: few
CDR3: CASSVVGSWNEQFF
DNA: TGTGCCAGCAGCGTAGTTGGGAGCTGGAATGAGCAGTTCTTC

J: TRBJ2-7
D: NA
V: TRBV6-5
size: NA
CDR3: CASSLVNSYEQYF
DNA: TGTGCCAGCAGTTTAGTCAATTCCTACGAGCAGTACTTC

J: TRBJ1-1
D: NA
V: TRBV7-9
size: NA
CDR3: CASSPRTEIFF
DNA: TGTGCCAGCAGCCCCCGGACTGAAATTTTCTTT

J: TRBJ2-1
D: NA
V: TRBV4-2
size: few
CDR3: CASSPQGITYNEQFF
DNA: TGTGCCAGCAGCCCCCAGGGTATAACCTACAATGAGCAGTTCTTC

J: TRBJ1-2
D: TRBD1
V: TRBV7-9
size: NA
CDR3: CASSAGQGIRYTF
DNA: TGTGCCAGCAGCGCCGGACAGGGAATTCGCTACACCTTC

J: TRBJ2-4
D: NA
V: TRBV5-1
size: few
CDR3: CASSAARSIQYF
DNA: TGCGCCAGCTCCGCCGCCAGGTCCATTCAGTACTTC

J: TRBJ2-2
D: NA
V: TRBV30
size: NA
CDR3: CAWSVGGELFF
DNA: TGTGCCTGGAGTGTCGGGGGGGAGCTGTTTTTT

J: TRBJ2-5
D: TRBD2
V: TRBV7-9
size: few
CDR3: CASSLGLAGGSQETQYF
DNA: TGTGCCAGCAGCTTAGGACTAGCGGGAGGGTCTCAAGAGACCCAGTACTTC

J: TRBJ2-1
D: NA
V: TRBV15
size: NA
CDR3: CATSRDRGSLEQFF
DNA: TGTGCCACCAGCAGAGATCGCGGATCCCTTGAGCAGTTCTTC

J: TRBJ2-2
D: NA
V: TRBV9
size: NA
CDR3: CASSVAWGRNGELFF
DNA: TGTGCCAGCAGCGTAGCCTGGGGGCGAAACGGGGAGCTGTTTTTT

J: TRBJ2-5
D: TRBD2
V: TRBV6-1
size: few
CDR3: CASSHLAGTETQYF
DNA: TGTGCCAGCAGCCATCTAGCGGGAACAGAGACCCAGTACTTC

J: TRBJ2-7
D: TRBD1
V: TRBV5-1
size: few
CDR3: CASSTDRDGSGEQYF
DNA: TGCGCCAGCAGCACCGACAGGGACGGATCGGGCGAGCAGTACTTC

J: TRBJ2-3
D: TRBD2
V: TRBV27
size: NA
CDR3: CASSGRARLGTDTQYF
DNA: TGTGCCAGTAGCGGGAGGGCCAGGTTGGGCACAGATACGCAGTATTTT

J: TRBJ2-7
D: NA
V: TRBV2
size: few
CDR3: CASITGGEYEQYF
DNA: TGTGCCAGCATTACAGGGGGGGAGTACGAGCAGTACTTC

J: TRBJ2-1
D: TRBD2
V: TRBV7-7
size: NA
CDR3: CASSFGTSGNNEQFF
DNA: TGTGCCAGCAGCTTTGGGACTAGCGGTAACAATGAGCAGTTCTTC

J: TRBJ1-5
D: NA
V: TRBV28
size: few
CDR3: CASSPWGGNQPQHF
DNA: TGTGCCAGCAGCCCGTGGGGAGGCAATCAGCCCCAGCATTTT

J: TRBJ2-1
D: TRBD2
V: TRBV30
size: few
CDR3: CAWRILGSGGYNEQFF
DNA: TGTGCCTGGAGGATCTTAGGGAGCGGGGGGTACAATGAGCAGTTCTTC

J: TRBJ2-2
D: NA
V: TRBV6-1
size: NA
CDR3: CATRDSGSGELFF
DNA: TGTGCCACTAGGGACAGCGGGTCCGGGGAGCTGTTTTTT

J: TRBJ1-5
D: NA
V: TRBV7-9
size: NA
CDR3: CASSLGAGHSNQPQHF
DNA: TGTGCCAGCAGCTTAGGCGCAGGGCATAGCAATCAGCCCCAGCATTTT

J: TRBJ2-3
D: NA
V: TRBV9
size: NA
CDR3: CASSVEAISTDTQYF
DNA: TGTGCCAGCAGCGTTGAGGCAATTAGCACAGATACGCAGTATTTT

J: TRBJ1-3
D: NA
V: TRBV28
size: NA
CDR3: CASSLFLSGNTIYF
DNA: TGTGCCAGCAGTTTATTCCTTTCTGGAAACACCATATATTTT

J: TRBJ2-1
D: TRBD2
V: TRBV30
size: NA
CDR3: CARAGSSYNEQFF
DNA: TGTGCCCGAGCGGGGAGCTCCTACAATGAGCAGTTCTTC

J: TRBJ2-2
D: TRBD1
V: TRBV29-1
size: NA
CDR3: CSVGPHRPFQGASTGELFF
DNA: TGCAGCGTTGGCCCCCATAGACCATTTCAGGGGGCTAGCACCGGGGAGCTGTTTTTT

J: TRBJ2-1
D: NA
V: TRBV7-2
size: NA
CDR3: CASSPSYEQFF
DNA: TGTGCCAGCAGCCCTAGCTATGAGCAGTTCTTC

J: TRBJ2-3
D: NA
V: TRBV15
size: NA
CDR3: CATSRDTRPTDTQYF
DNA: TGTGCCACCAGCAGAGATACTAGGCCCACAGATACGCAGTATTTT

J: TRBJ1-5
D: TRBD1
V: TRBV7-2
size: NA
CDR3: CASSSEGQFRHQPQHF
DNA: TGTGCCAGCAGCTCGGAGGGACAGTTTCGCCATCAGCCCCAGCATTTT

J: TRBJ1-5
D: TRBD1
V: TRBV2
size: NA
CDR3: CASRDGQGINQPQHF
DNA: TGTGCCAGCAGAGACGGACAGGGGATCAATCAGCCCCAGCATTTT

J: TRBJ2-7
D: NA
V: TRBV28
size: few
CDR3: CASSVRQGKGPYEQYF
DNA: TGTGCCAGCAGTGTCCGCCAGGGAAAGGGGCCCTACGAGCAGTACTTC

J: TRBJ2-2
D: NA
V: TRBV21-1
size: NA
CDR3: CVGVGRTGDSGELFF
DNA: TGTGTTGGGGTCGGCAGGACAGGGGACTCCGGGGAGCTGTTTTTT

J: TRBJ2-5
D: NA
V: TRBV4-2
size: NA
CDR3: CASSQDFYGGTQYF
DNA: TGTGCCAGCAGCCAAGACTTCTACGGGGGGACCCAGTACTTC

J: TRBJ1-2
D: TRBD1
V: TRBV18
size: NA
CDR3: CASSRVQGVNDYGYTF
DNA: TGTGCCAGCTCACGAGTTCAGGGGGTGAATGACTATGGCTACACCTTC

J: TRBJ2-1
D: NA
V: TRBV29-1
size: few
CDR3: CSGGGRGSSYNEQFF
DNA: TGCAGCGGGGGGGGAAGGGGGAGCTCCTACAATGAGCAGTTCTTC

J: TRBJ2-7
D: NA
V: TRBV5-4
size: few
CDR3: CASRPGTPLSYEQYF
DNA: TGTGCCAGCAGACCCGGGACTCCCCTCAGCTACGAGCAGTACTTC

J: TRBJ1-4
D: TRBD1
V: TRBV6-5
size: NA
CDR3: CASSKDRVNEKLFF
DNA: TGTGCCAGCAGTAAGGACAGGGTTAATGAAAAACTGTTTTTT

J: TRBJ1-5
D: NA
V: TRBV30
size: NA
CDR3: CAWSLRGSNQPQHF
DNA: TGTGCCTGGAGCCTTAGGGGGAGCAATCAGCCCCAGCATTTT

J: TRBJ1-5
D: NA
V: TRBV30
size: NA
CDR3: CAWKEGNNNQPQHF
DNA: TGTGCCTGGAAGGAGGGCAACAACAATCAGCCCCAGCATTTT

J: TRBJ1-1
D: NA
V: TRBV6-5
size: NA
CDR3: CASSNVWGHTEAFF
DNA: TGTGCCAGCAGTAACGTTTGGGGCCACACTGAAGCTTTCTTT

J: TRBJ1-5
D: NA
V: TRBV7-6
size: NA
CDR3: CASSIRLNQPQHF
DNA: TGTGCCAGCAGCATAAGACTCAATCAGCCCCAGCATTTT

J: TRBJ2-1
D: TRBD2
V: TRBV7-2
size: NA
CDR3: CASSLVPGGPNNEQFF
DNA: TGTGCCAGCAGCCTAGTTCCGGGGGGGCCGAACAATGAGCAGTTCTTC

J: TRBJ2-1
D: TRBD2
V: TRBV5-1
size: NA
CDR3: CASSPGPAGHNEQFF
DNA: TGCGCCAGCAGCCCAGGACCAGCGGGGCACAATGAGCAGTTCTTC

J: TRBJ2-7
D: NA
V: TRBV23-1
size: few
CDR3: CASSPPPDTRNSYEQYF
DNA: TGCGCCAGCAGTCCTCCCCCGGACACCCGGAACTCCTACGAGCAGTACTTC

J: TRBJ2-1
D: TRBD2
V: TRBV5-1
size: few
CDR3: CASSSSLARGRDEQFF
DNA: TGCGCCAGCAGCTCGTCACTAGCGCGGGGGAGGGATGAGCAGTTCTTC

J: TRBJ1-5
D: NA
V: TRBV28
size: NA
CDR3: CASSSPTGNQPQHF
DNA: TGTGCCAGCAGTTCCCCGACAGGCAATCAGCCCCAGCATTTT

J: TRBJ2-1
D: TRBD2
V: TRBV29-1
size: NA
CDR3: CSVQRLAGGNNEQFF
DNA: TGCAGCGTCCAACGGCTAGCGGGAGGGAACAATGAGCAGTTCTTC

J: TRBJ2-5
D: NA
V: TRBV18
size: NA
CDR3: CASSPTRTQYF
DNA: TGTGCCAGCTCACCAACGCGGACCCAGTACTTC

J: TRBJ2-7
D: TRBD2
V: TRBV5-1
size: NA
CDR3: CASSLGLAGAYEQYF
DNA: TGCGCCAGCAGCTTGGGGCTAGCGGGAGCCTACGAGCAGTACTTC

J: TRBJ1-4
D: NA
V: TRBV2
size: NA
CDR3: CASSESRRSYEKLFF
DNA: TGTGCCAGCAGTGAATCTCGACGGAGCTATGAAAAACTGTTTTTT

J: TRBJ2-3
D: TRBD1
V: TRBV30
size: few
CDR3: CAWSTRGRTDTQYF
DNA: TGTGCCTGGAGTACCAGGGGGCGAACAGATACGCAGTATTTT

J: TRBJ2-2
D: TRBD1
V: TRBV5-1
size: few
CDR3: CASSSDRGRTGELFF
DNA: TGCGCCAGCAGCTCGGACAGGGGGCGTACCGGGGAGCTGTTTTTT

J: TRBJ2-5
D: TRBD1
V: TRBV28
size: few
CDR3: CASRRDRGWETQYF
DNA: TGTGCCAGCAGACGGGACAGGGGTTGGGAGACCCAGTACTTC

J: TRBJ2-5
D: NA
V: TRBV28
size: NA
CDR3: CASSLETRIQGTQYF
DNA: TGTGCCAGCAGTTTAGAGACAAGAATTCAAGGGACCCAGTACTTC

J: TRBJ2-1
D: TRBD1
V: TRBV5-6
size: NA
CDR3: CASSLQGYNEQFF
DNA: TGTGCCAGCAGCTTACAGGGGTACAATGAGCAGTTCTTC